This T cell receptor beta chain came from a study of T cell repertoires in cytomegalovirus infection. Study information: The study used recently identified HLA-C-restricted and well-studied HLA-B-restricted CMV epitopes.

To note about this clonotype: Its target is unknown.

CDR3 length: 14 residues. CDR1 and CDR2 (germline): SQVTM, ANQGSEA. The ends were cut back, 6 bases at V and 4 bases at J, with 18 bases in the middle. TCRdb reprocessed the reads via MiXCR and lists one record per CDR3 protein. The table records about 900,000 distinct CDR3 sequences, approximately 32% of them present only once. Sequenced material: cultured CD8+ T cells from PBMCs, taken from culture after CMV antigen stimulation. The origin of this receptor is a human donor in good health (CMV status not recorded). Some clones in this sample may be carry-over from other donors' samples. V and J are TRBV29-1 and TRBJ1-2; maybe TRBD1 (5 bases). The CDR3 DNA sequence: TGCAGCGTCGCCAGGGCCACAGCGCCCTATGGCTACACCTTC. Amino acids: CSVARATAPYGYTF.